Given below is one T cell receptor beta chain in context. The sample is drawn from a study of stem cell transplantation in POMP-related autoinflammatory disease. TCRdb's table, derived via immunoSEQ multiplex PCR, lists solely in-frame clones and lacks some. The data contain roughly 6,500 clones, 83% of them seen just once; the ten biggest clones take up about 4.2%. The CDR3 runs to 15 residues. CDR1 is SNHLY and CDR2 is FYNNEI in the germline V gene. V lost 5 bases and J lost 0; bases outside the gene matches: 5. The chain has TRBV2 and TRBJ2-3, with 7 bases aligning to TRBD1. Sequencing used a CXCR5-defined cell subset from PBMCs. The sequence was obtained from a human donor in good health. CDR3 residues: CASSREGASTDTQYF. CDR3 sequence (DNA): TGTGCCAGCAGTCGCGAGGGGGCTAGCACAGATACGCAGTATTTT.